This TCR beta chain was identified during a study of T cell repertoires in cytomegalovirus infection. CDR1 is MNHEY and CDR2 is SMNVEV in the germline V gene (reference sequence). The CDR3 has 14 residues. V shed 3 bases and J 4 bases; nucleotides not matched to a gene: 3. TCRdb re-analysed the reads in MiXCR, keeping a single row per CDR3 protein. The sample lists roughly 320,000 distinct CDR3 sequences; roughly 9.5% were seen once. The TCR was taken from a human donor in good health (CMV status not recorded). Some clones in this sample may be carry-over from other donors' samples. What was sequenced was PBMCs. The chain couples TRBV27 to TRBJ2-7; 10 bases fit TRBD2. CDR3 nucleotide sequence: TGTGCCAGCAGTTTCTTTAGCGGGGGGTACGAGCAGTACTTC. Translating gives CASSFFSGGYEQYF.